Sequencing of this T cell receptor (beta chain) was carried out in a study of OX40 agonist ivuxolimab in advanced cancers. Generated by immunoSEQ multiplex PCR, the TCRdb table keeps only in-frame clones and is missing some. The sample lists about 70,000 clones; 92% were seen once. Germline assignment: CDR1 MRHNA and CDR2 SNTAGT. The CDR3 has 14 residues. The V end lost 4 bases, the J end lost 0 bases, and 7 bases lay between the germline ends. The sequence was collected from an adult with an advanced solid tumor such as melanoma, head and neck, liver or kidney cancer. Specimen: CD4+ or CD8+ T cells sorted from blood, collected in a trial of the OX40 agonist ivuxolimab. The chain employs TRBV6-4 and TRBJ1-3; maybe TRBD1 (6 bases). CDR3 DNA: TGTGCCAGCAGTGGGACAGACTCTGGAAACACCATATATTTT. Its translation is CASSGTDSGNTIYF.